This T cell receptor beta chain was captured by sequencing in a study of T-cell memory formation after mild COVID-19 (dated by TCRdb to the early 2020s). For the wider study: TCR sequence clusters from the two donors were found to be largely donor specific. The cohort was made up of two young adult volunteers, one female and one male, who were previously healthy. In a couple of donors, T-cell clones that expanded and contracted after mild COVID-19 were tracked by sequencing TCRalpha and TCRbeta repertoires over time.

The data were produced on an Illumina NovaSeq 6000. cDNA libraries for TCRalpha and TCRbeta were prepared by 5'RACE using constant-segment primers, with sample barcodes and unique molecular identifiers added. Trizol reagent was used to extract RNA from every sample. Library amplification was performed in two PCR steps, and a second sample barcode and Illumina TruSeq adapters were introduced in the second step. Sequencing of libraries was performed on an Illumina NovaSeq with 2 x 150 bp paired-end reads. Processing in the source paper ran as follows. Reads were demultiplexed and collapsed into UMI-guided consensus sequences with migec v1.2.7. Using mixcr v2.1.11, UMI consensuses were aligned to TRA and TRB V and J templates and then assembled into clonotypes. A clonotype was counted as expanded or contracted only when both edgeR and NoisET called the clonotype significant, with the noise models trained on biological replicates. edgeR calls used a false discovery rate-adjusted p below 0.01 and a log2 fold-change threshold of 1. PCA with hierarchical clustering of max-normalized trajectories of the 1000 most abundant clonotypes was used as exploratory dynamics analysis. The CD4 or CD8 phenotype of responding clones was assigned using the separately sequenced CD4+ and CD8+ repertoires. The raw public data were reprocessed by TCRdb itself: fastp quality trimming at Q25, MiXCR clonotype calling, in-frame beta chains only. Each entry merges the rows of one CDR3 protein and shows their most common DNA and genes. These V and J calls rely on TCRdb rather than the paper's analysis. The sample records around 470,000 distinct CDR3 sequences, 15% to 20% of which are singletons. About 8.1% of the sample is held by the ten biggest clonotypes.

There are many counts of this clonotype. It lacks a known antigen. It has no much larger one-base neighbor in the sample; base qualities were not kept. The full study reports these points: Clones that contracted from day 15 to 85 showed balanced CD4/CD8 phenotypes, whereas a second wave of clones that expanded from day 15 to 37 leaned towards CD4+. Some responding clones were found in pre-infection memory, which suggests that pre-existing cross-reactive memory T cells took part in the SARS-CoV-2 response. Only a couple of mild cases were covered by the study, and larger cohorts that include severe cases with pre-infection samples were considered necessary. The second-wave clones that peaked on day 37 were not confirmed to be SARS-CoV-2 specific. Contracting CD4+ clones appeared mostly in the CM and EM memory subsets, whereas CD8+ clones were enriched in EMRA.

The junction carries 9 bases between V and J, which are trimmed by 2 bases and 2 bases respectively. Reading the germline V gene (reference sequence) gives CDR1 LNHDA and CDR2 SQIVND. The CDR3 starts with the cysteine, ends with the phenylalanine, and has 15 residues. The read is trimmed to its CDR3 DNA, 45 bases read in frame from base 1. Ficoll-Paque density gradient centrifugation was used to isolate PBMCs. Recombination connected TRBV19 to TRBJ1-4, with TRBD1 perhaps the D gene, on 6 matching bases. The sequence was obtained from an adult woman who had mild COVID-19 (a few samples of this study predate the infection). The sample titles of this study are shuffled in the database, so cell type and time point are left out; the donor was told from shared clones. The sample consisted of PBMCs or a T cell subset sorted from them (not recorded which). The CDR3 sequence is CASSIQGYTNEKLFF. The nucleotides are TGTGCCAGTAGTATACAGGGGTACACTAATGAAAAACTGTTTTTT.